The clone carrying this T cell receptor beta chain was counted only a few times. These data originate in a study of regulatory T cells in long-lasting Graves disease. Assembly of TCR beta libraries relied on iRepertoire HTBI primers together with Arm-PCR of CDR3 regions. Using its own MiXCR run on the multiplex PCR reads, TCRdb lists one record per CDR3 protein. The data hold approximately 350,000 distinct CDR3 sequences, with roughly 15% observed a single time. Noted time point: newly diagnosed GD, antithyroid drugs for less than 3 months. Extracted RNA from PBMCs served as the source of the TCR library. These data were also reused for a study on T cells in Graves' hyperthyroidism and ophthalmopathy.

The clonotype comes from a woman between 18 and 29 years old with Graves disease. This sample comprised peripheral blood mononuclear cells (PBMCs), obtained at new diagnosis, from a patient treated with antithyroid drugs.

The CDR3 protein is CASSYSSRAGYTF. As DNA, the CDR3 is TGTGCCAGCAGTTACTCAAGCAGGGCTGGCTACACCTTC. The chain uses TRBV6-2 or TRBV6-3 and TRBJ1-2, with D possibly matching TRBD1 (5 bases). Germline lookup yields CDR1 MNHEY and CDR2 SVGEGT. Trimming pared 0 bases from V and 7 bases from J, leaving 9 bases between. This CDR3 is built from 13 residues.